One sample yielded the 25 T cell receptor beta chains listed below, sequenced in a study of Ad26.COV2.S vaccination and SARS-CoV-2 variants. Regarding treatment: around 19 received Ad26.COV2.S at low or high dose, single or two shots; roughly five received placebo; per-sample allocation not given. Collection of the samples took place on day 63 after the first injection of vaccine or placebo. Sequencing was performed with immunoSEQ multiplex PCR; in TCRdb, only in-frame clones are kept and a portion is missing. The data show about 500,000 clones, nearly 90% seen once. This specimen consisted of peripheral blood, obtained in a trial of Ad26.COV2.S vaccine versus placebo. The receptor source for this set is a person between 18 and 65 years old who received the Ad26.COV2.S COVID-19 vaccine or a placebo.

This chain joins TRBV7-6 and TRBJ1-3, with D tentatively TRBD1 (6 bases). Trimming cost V 2 bases and J 0 bases, with 17 bases left between them. Germline V gene lookup returns CDR1 SGHVS and CDR2 FNYEAQ. The length of the CDR3 is 18 residues. CDR3 region: CASSLRSGQTHSGNTIYF. CDR3 coding DNA: TGTGCCAGCAGCTTAAGGTCAGGACAGACCCACTCTGGAAACACCATATATTTT.

The chain recombines TRBV5-4 with TRBJ1-3; possible D gene TRBD1, 6 bases. CDR1 SGHNT and CDR2 YYREEE come from the germline V gene (reference sequence). V dropped 4 bases and J dropped 0 bases, with 11 bases sitting between them. The CDR3 is made up of 15 amino acids. In nucleotides, the CDR3 is TGTGCCAGCAGCAGGGACATTAACTCTGGAAACACCATATATTTT. Protein sequence: CASSRDINSGNTIYF.

This chain uses TRBV18 with TRBJ1-1; D is uncertain. This CDR3 spans 15 amino acids. Trimming left V 8 bases short and J 1 base short, with 17 bases between. Germline CDR1 reads KGHSH; CDR2 reads LQKENI. This CDR3 reads CASRPGIGTNTEAFF. The CDR3 nucleotides read TGTGCCAGCCGACCGGGCATTGGCACGAACACTGAAGCTTTCTTT.

The rearrangement links TRBV28 to TRBJ1-4; perhaps TRBD1 as D (6 bases). This CDR3 is 17 amino acids long. Trimming took 4 bases from V and 5 from J, leaving 20 bases between them. Germline loops: CDR1 MDHEN, CDR2 SYDVKM. CDR3 coding DNA: TGTGCCAGCAGTTCCGCTTTATGGGGACACACGAATGAAAAACTGTTTTTT. Translation gives CASSSALWGHTNEKLFF.

The J gene is TRBJ1-1, the V gene TRBV5-1; D is ambiguous. Trimming left V 2 bases short and J 5 bases short, with 13 bases between. The V gene's germline CDR1 is SGHRS and CDR2 YFSETQ. CDR3 length equals 14 residues. The CDR3: CASSFPNKGTEAFF. The CDR3, as DNA: TGCGCCAGCAGCTTCCCGAATAAGGGAACTGAAGCTTTCTTT.

The chain combines TRBV6-5 with TRBJ2-3; 8 bases match TRBD2. The CDR3 extends over 14 amino acids. The ends lost 4 bases at V and 6 bases at J; junction bases unmatched: 6. Germline-derived CDR1 and CDR2 are MNHEY and SVGAGI. CDR3 coding DNA: TGTGCCAGCAGTTCCCGGGAGGGCTGGGATACGCAGTATTTT. This translates into CASSSREGWDTQYF.

The genes are TRBV30 and TRBJ2-7; 8 positions agree with TRBD1. V shed 2 bases, J shed 7 bases, and the junction held 4 bases outside the gene matches. CDR3 length: 12 amino acids. Germline assignment: CDR1 GTSNPN and CDR2 SVGIG (reference sequence). The CDR3 DNA sequence: TGTGCCTGGAGTCCAGGGGGCCTGGAGCAGTACTTC. Protein: CAWSPGGLEQYF.

This clone was counted between two and nine times. This chain uses TRBV6-6 with TRBJ2-7, with D unclear. This CDR3 has 11 amino acids. CDR1 and CDR2 (germline): MNHNY, SVGAGI (reference sequence). Deletions cut 7 bases from V and 4 bases from J, with 8 bases between. The CDR3, as DNA: TGTGCCAGCACCGGACGGTACGAGCAGTACTTC. Translated: CASTGRYEQYF.

This clone was picked up a small number of times. The CDR3 loop is CASRPTGAGTQYF. CDR3 DNA sequence: TGTGCCAGCAGGCCGACAGGGGCGGGGACCCAGTACTTC. V usage is TRBV2 and J usage is TRBJ2-5, with 8 nucleotides matching TRBD1. There are 13 residues in the CDR3. CDR1 and CDR2 from the germline V gene are SNHLY and FYNNEI. V lost 6 bases and J lost 7; bases outside the gene matches: 7.

The chain has TRBV5-6 and TRBJ1-3; D uncertain. Deletions cut 0 bases from V and 0 bases from J, with 7 bases between. Germline lookup yields CDR1 SGHDT and CDR2 YYEEEE. The CDR3 loop spans 15 amino acids. The CDR3 region has the DNA TGTGCCAGCAGCTTGGGCGGAATCTCTGGAAACACCATATATTTT. This gives the protein CASSLGGISGNTIYF.

The genes are TRBV20-1 and TRBJ2-3, with D perhaps matching TRBD1 or TRBD2 (6 bases each). Germline loops: CDR1 DFQATT, CDR2 SNEGSKA (reference sequence). V was pared by 3 bases and J by 1 base, with 14 bases between. The CDR3 sequence is 15 residues long. CDR3 bases: TGCAGTGCTAGTCATCCGGGGGCTCGCACAGATACGCAGTATTTT. This translates into CSASHPGARTDTQYF.

The chain employs TRBV25-1 and TRBJ2-7, with D possibly matching TRBD2 (7 bases). The CDR3 spans 14 residues. V was pared by 4 bases and J by 3 bases, with 13 bases between. Germline CDR1 reads MGHDK; CDR2 reads SYGVNS. In DNA form, the CDR3 reads TGTGCCAGCAGTGGTACAGGGACTATCTACGAGCAGTACTTC. Translating gives CASSGTGTIYEQYF.

The chain couples TRBV27 to TRBJ2-5; no firm D call. The CDR3 is 15 residues long. The germline CDR1 and CDR2 sequences are MNHEY and SMNVEV (reference sequence). Between the trimmed V and J ends, which lost 5 bases and 0 bases, there was a span of 13 bases. CDR3 region: CASSPLRDYQETQYF. The CDR3 bases are TGTGCCAGCAGTCCCCTCCGAGATTACCAAGAGACCCAGTACTTC.

This clone was recorded many times. The genes are TRBV2 and TRBJ1-6; 8 bases agree with TRBD1. Germline CDR1 and CDR2: SNHLY and FYNNEI. This CDR3 contains 14 residues. V was pared by 4 bases and J by 4 bases, with 0 bases of the junction left unmatched. CDR3 in amino acids: CASSGQGYNSPLHF. Written as DNA, the CDR3 is TGTGCCAGCAGTGGACAGGGGTATAATTCACCCCTCCACTTT.

This clone has just a few counts. This rearrangement joins TRBV14 to TRBJ2-7; D is perhaps TRBD1 (6 bases). The CDR3 is 15 residues long. CDR1 and CDR2 (germline): SGHDN, FVKESK. Trimming took off 1 base at V and 1 base at J, with 11 bases between the two ends. As DNA, the CDR3 is TGTGCCAGCAGCCAAGCAGGGACAAATTCCTACGAGCAGTACTTC. It encodes CASSQAGTNSYEQYF. Full variable domain (missing parts from reference TRBV14 and TRBJ2-7): EAGVTQFPSHSVIEKGQTVTLRCDPISGHDNLYWYRRVMGKEIKFLLHFVKESKQDESGMPNNRFLAERTGGTYSTLKVQPAELEDSGVYFCASSQAGTNSYEQYFGPGTRLTVT.

The genes are TRBV5-1 and TRBJ2-5, with a weak D call TRBD2 (7 bases). Germline V gene sequence: CDR1 SGHRS, CDR2 YFSETQ. The V gene lost 0 bases and the J gene lost 1 base, with 10 bases spanning the gap. The length of the CDR3 is 15 residues. The CDR3 DNA reads TGCGCCAGCAGCTTGGTGGGGGGGCCCCAAGAGACCCAGTACTTC. Amino acid sequence: CASSLVGGPQETQYF.

V gene TRBV9 combines with J gene TRBJ2-7, with 9 positions matching TRBD2. V lost 3 bases and J lost 0; bases outside the gene matches: 7. CDR3 length equals 16 residues. The germline gives CDR1 SGDLS, CDR2 YYNGEE. The CDR3 sequence is CASSAGISGSSYEQYF. The CDR3, as DNA: TGTGCCAGCAGCGCGGGGATTAGCGGGAGCTCCTACGAGCAGTACTTC. Filled out from reference TRBV9 and TRBJ2-7, the complete variable domain reads DSGVTQTPKHLITATGQRVTLRCSPRSGDLSVYWYQQSLDQGLQFLIQYYNGEERAKGNILERFSAQQFPDLHSELNLSSLELGDSALYFCASSAGISGSSYEQYFGPGTRLTVT.

This chain uses TRBV7-6 with TRBJ2-5; D might be TRBD2 (5 bases). The CDR3 is 17 residues long. With 0 bases removed from V and 1 base from J, the gap between germline ends came to 15 bases. The germline V gene encodes CDR1 SGHVS and CDR2 FNYEAQ. Written as DNA, the CDR3 is TGTGCCAGCAGCTTAGCGACGTCTAGCTGGCTCCAAGAGACCCAGTACTTC. It yields the protein CASSLATSSWLQETQYF.

In this sample, this clone turned up once. The chain uses TRBV5-4 and TRBJ2-3; tentatively, D is TRBD1 (5 bases). The CDR3 extends over 15 amino acids. Per germline, CDR1 SGHNT and CDR2 YYREEE (reference sequence). The V end was cut by 3 bases, the J end by 1 base, with 12 bases between. The CDR3 DNA reads TGTGCCAGCAGCTACACAGGCCCCCGCACAGATACGCAGTATTTT. This sequence encodes CASSYTGPRTDTQYF.

The V call is TRBV11-2, the J call TRBJ1-6; D is ambiguous. Per the germline V gene, CDR1 is SGHAT and CDR2 is FQNNGV. Between the trimmed V and J ends, which lost 4 bases and 10 bases, there was a span of 8 bases. The CDR3 runs 12 residues. The CDR3 sequence is CASSSQLSPLHF. In DNA, the CDR3 is TGTGCCAGCAGCTCCCAACTATCACCCCTCCACTTT. Using reference TRBV11-2 and TRBJ1-6 for the parts outside the CDR3, the full variable domain is EAGVAQSPRYKIIEKRQSVAFWCNPISGHATLYWYQQILGQGPKLLIQFQNNGVVDDSQLPKDRFSAERLKGVDSTLKIQPAKLEDSAVYLCASSSQLSPLHFGNGTRLTVT.

This clone was counted a single time. The chain links TRBV7-2 to TRBJ1-3, with 10 positions matching TRBD1. With V trimmed by 2 bases and J by 3 bases, 4 bases remained unmatched. The CDR3 sequence is 16 residues long. The germline V gene encodes CDR1 SGHTA and CDR2 FQGNSA. CDR3 residues: CASSLKGTGVGNTIYF. As DNA, the CDR3 is TGTGCCAGCAGCTTAAAAGGGACAGGGGTTGGAAACACCATATATTTT.

The chain employs TRBV27 and TRBJ2-1; D is undetermined. V was cut by 0 bases and J by 1 base, with 7 bases left in between. From germline, CDR1 is MNHEY and CDR2 SMNVEV (reference sequence). The CDR3 contains 15 residues. As DNA, the CDR3 is TGTGCCAGCAGTTTATCGGCGGCTTCCTACAATGAGCAGTTCTTC. Its translation: CASSLSAASYNEQFF.

The genes are TRBV18 and TRBJ1-5; D is uncertain. Germline assignment: CDR1 KGHSH and CDR2 LQKENI. V was shortened by 5 bases and J by 0 bases, with 11 bases between the two germline ends. The CDR3 is made up of 15 amino acids. The CDR3 spells CASSTETLSNQPQHF. The DNA for the CDR3 is TGTGCCAGCTCAACAGAAACCCTTAGCAATCAGCCCCAGCATTTT.

This clone was observed a single time. This sequence joins TRBV7-2 and TRBJ2-2; TRBD1 matches 10 bases. This CDR3 has 15 residues. Germline lookup yields CDR1 SGHTA and CDR2 FQGNSA. The junction had 7 bases not matched to a gene; V was cut back by 6 bases and J by 6 bases. The CDR3 sequence: CASRTGTGAAGELFF. The DNA of the CDR3 is TGTGCCAGCAGAACCGGGACAGGGGCTGCCGGGGAGCTGTTTTTT.

This rearrangement joins TRBV4-3 to TRBJ2-2, with D unresolved. The CDR3 runs to 14 residues. V was cut by 4 bases and J by 1 base, with 7 bases left in between. The V gene's germline CDR1 is LGHNA and CDR2 YSLEER. The CDR3 DNA sequence: TGCGCCAGCAGCCTCCGCTGGAACACCGGGGAGCTGTTTTTT. Protein: CASSLRWNTGELFF.